This TCR beta chain was sequenced in a study of T cell clonotyping in hematopoietic cell transplantation. The study's findings and limits: Cells were unsorted, so CD4 and CD8 contributions were not separated. After transplant, recipient diversity fell while pathologically expanded clonotypes grew through day 180. At the given depth, recipient repertoires were over 97% de novo clonotypes.

Some clones are missing from TCRdb's copy, which holds only in-frame ones; the method was immunoSEQ multiplex PCR. The data hold approximately 10,000 clones, with around 45% observed a single time. In regard to this clone: Its target is not known.

Samples: about 28 days before transplant, then days 30, 100 and 180 after. The V end lost 6 bases, the J end lost 6 bases, and 15 bases lay between the germline ends. The V gene's germline CDR1 is LNHDA and CDR2 SQIVND (reference sequence). This CDR3 has 13 amino acids. Specimen: PBMCs, collected 30 days after allogeneic stem cell transplant. The chain is built from TRBV19 and TRBJ2-7; the D call may be TRBD1 or TRBD2 (5 bases each). This TCR derives from a male patient aged 50 to 59 who had an allogeneic stem cell transplant from an unrelated donor, so the T cells may come from the graft donor. Some clones in this sample may be carry-over from other donors' samples. The CDR3 DNA sequence: TGTGCCAGTAGCATCGGGGCCCAAGGCGAGCAGTACTTC. As protein: CASSIGAQGEQYF.